This entry features one T cell receptor beta chain sequence. The data originate from a study of blood T cell repertoires in COVID-19. Study summary: COVID-19 samples collected from the United States, Italy and Spain covered acute and convalescent phases. Nucleic acid was either cDNA or gDNA, and it came from T cells, B-cell-depleted T cells, or PBMCs.

Source study methods: How many nucleated cells were present was estimated from reference gene primer amplification. Profiled with immunoSEQ multiplex PCR; TCRdb holds only in-frame clones, not every one. From that table come the V and J calls and clone size; the DNA was used to work out D and trimming. The sample contains 150,000 to 200,000 clones, around 80% of which appear only once. CDR1 MNHEY and CDR2 SVGEGT come from the germline V gene. Trimming stripped 6 bases from V and 4 bases from J, with 15 bases between. The CDR3 covers 14 residues. Sequencing was done on a sample of peripheral blood. This chain connects TRBV6-2 or TRBV6-3 to TRBJ1-2; the D gene is possibly TRBD1 (6 bases). The sequence was obtained from a woman aged 80 or over with active or convalescent COVID-19. The CDR3 spells CASSNGGDGYGYTF. The CDR3 nucleotides read TGTGCCAGCAGCAATGGGGGCGATGGCTATGGCTACACCTTC.